This entry is about one TCR beta chain. Its matching antigen is unknown. This CDR3 is built from 15 residues. V was pared by 5 bases and J by 3 bases, with 9 bases of the junction left unmatched. Per the germline V gene, CDR1 is SEHNR and CDR2 is FQNEAQ (reference sequence). Some clones are missing from TCRdb's copy, which holds only in-frame ones; the method was immunoSEQ multiplex PCR. The sample contains about 150,000 clones, roughly nine tenths of which appear only once. This sample is drawn from a study of T cell responses to AZD1222 COVID-19 vaccine. The study, taken as a whole, reports: Of the AZD1222 recipients, only 5 or 6 were seropositive at baseline. Reports say nearly half of spike-specific TCRs go after unmutated variant regions. The donor cohort was predominantly white British with a female majority, and clonal diversity may have been underestimated. Vaccine-associated CD4 TCRs ranged over spike, dominating at 160-218 and 743-854.

The material was peripheral blood, obtained after recovery from COVID-19. This sequence was found in an adult who had recovered from COVID-19. The chain links TRBV7-9 to TRBJ1-1; TRBD1 aligns across 7 bases. CDR3 coding DNA: TGTGCCAGCAGCCCCCCCCGACAGGGACACACTGAAGCTTTCTTT. Protein product: CASSPPRQGHTEAFF.